This TCR beta chain comes out of a study of T cells after posttransplantation cyclophosphamide. This clone was counted ten times or more. What it binds is unknown. Notes on the study in general: Donor CD8+ memory clones often dominated recipient blood repertoires at later times.

Only in-frame clones appear in the TCRdb table, and some are missing; sequencing was by immunoSEQ multiplex PCR. The repertoire yields roughly 24,000 clones, none seen only once; the top ten contain roughly 7.2%. Input material: PBMCs. The receptor comes from a woman aged 55-70 years in good health, CMV-negative, and a related stem cell transplant donor.

The chain's CDR3 is CATSSSDSEAFF. The CDR3 region has the DNA TGTGCCACCAGCAGTTCGGACAGTGAAGCTTTCTTT. J is TRBJ1-1 and V is TRBV15; D may be TRBD1 (6 bases). Deletions cut 3 bases from V and 7 bases from J, with 9 bases between. The CDR3 has 12 amino acids. CDR1 and CDR2 (germline): LNHNV, YYDKDF (reference sequence).